This TCR beta chain is drawn from a study of blood T cell repertoires in COVID-19. TCRdb's copy holds only in-frame clones and misses some; the assay was immunoSEQ multiplex PCR. The data show under 450,000 clones, about 86% seen once. Germline lookup yields CDR1 SGHRS and CDR2 YFSETQ. V lost 3 bases, J lost 6 bases, and 6 bases stayed unmatched. The CDR3 covers 14 residues. V gene TRBV5-1 combines with J gene TRBJ1-5; 7 nucleotides align to TRBD1. The source is a woman in her sixties with COVID-19, enrolled during active disease. The sample comprised peripheral blood. The CDR3 nucleotides read TGCGCCAGCAGCTCAGAAGGGGGCACTCAGCCCCAGCATTTT. Its translation is CASSSEGGTQPQHF.